This TCR beta chain was sequenced during a study of blood T cell repertoires in COVID-19. Using immunoSEQ multiplex PCR, the repertoire was profiled, and TCRdb retains in-frame clones only, with some absent. The sample yields around 150,000 clones, roughly 90% seen once. V was clipped by 4 bases and J by 2 bases, with 19 bases between them. Germline CDR1 SGHRS, CDR2 YFSETQ. The CDR3 length is 16 residues. The chain couples TRBV5-1 to TRBJ2-7; possible D gene TRBD2, 7 bases. The source is a man aged 55 to 70 with acute or convalescent COVID-19. The sequencing input was peripheral blood. DNA for the CDR3: TGCGCCAGCAGCCGGGCTAAGGGGGGGCTTCCCTACGAGCAGTACTTC. This gives the protein CASSRAKGGLPYEQYF.